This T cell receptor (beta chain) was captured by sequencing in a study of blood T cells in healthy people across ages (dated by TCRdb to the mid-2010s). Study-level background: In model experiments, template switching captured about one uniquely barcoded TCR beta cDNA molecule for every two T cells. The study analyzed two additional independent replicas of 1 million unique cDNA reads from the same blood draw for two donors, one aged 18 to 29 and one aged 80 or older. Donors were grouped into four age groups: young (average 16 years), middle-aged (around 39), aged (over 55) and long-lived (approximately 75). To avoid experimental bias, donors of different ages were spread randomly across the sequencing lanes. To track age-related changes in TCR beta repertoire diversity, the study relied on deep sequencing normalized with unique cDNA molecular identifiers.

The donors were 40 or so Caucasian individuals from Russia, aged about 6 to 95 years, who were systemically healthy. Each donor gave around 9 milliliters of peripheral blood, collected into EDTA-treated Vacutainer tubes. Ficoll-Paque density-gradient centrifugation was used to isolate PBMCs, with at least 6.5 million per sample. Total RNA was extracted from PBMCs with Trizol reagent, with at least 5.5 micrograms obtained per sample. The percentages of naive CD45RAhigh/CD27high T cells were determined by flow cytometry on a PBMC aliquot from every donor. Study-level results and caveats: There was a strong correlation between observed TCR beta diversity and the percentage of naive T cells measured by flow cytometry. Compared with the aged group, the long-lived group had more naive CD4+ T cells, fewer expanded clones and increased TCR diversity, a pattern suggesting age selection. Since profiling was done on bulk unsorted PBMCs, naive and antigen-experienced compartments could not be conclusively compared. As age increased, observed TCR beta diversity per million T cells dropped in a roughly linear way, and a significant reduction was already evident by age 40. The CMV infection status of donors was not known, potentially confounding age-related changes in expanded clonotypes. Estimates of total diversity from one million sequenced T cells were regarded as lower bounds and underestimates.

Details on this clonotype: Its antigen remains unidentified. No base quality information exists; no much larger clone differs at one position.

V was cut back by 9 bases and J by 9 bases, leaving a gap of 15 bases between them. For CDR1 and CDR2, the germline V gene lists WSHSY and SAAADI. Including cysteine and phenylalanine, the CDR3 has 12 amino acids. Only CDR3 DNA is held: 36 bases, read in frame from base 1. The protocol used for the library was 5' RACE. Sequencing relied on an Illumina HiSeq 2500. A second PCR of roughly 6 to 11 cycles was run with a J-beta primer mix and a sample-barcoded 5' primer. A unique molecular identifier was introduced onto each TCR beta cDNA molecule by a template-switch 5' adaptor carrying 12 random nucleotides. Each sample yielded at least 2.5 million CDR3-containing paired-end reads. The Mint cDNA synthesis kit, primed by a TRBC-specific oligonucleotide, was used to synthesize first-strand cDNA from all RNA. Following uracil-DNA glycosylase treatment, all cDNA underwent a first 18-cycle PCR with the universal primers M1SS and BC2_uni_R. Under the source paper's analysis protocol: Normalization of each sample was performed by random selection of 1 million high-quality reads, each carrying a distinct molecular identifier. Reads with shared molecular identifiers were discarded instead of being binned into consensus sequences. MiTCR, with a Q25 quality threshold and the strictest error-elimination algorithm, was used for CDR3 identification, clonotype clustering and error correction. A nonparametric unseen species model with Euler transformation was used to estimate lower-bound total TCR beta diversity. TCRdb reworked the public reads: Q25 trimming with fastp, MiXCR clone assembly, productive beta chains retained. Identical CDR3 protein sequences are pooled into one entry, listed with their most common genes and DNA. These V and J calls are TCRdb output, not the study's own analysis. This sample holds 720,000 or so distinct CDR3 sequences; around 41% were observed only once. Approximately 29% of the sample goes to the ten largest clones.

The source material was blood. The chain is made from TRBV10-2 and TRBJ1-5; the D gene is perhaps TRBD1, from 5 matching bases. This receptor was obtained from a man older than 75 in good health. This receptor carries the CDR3 CASRMGDRPQHF. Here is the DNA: TGCGCCAGTAGGATGGGGGATCGGCCCCAGCATTTT.